A single sample gave rise to the 22 T cell receptor beta chains below, sequenced in a study of blood T cell repertoires in COVID-19. Assay: immunoSEQ multiplex PCR; the TCRdb copy retains only in-frame clones and omits some. The table includes about 57,000 clones, roughly four fifths detected once. Sequencing was carried out using peripheral blood. Source of these receptors: an elderly woman with acute or convalescent COVID-19.

The chain combines TRBV15 with TRBJ2-3; TRBD2 aligns across 12 bases. J lost 5 bases, V lost 0 bases, and 6 bases had no gene match. The germline CDR1 and CDR2 sequences are LNHNV and YYDKDF (reference sequence). The CDR3 contains 17 residues. CDR3: CATSRDPSSGRGDTQYF. The CDR3, as DNA: TGTGCCACCAGCAGAGATCCCTCTAGCGGGAGGGGAGATACGCAGTATTTT.

This chain joins TRBV10-3 and TRBJ2-7, with 12 bases aligning to TRBD2. Per the germline V gene, CDR1 is ENHRY and CDR2 is SYGVKD. There are 20 residues in the CDR3. The junction had 18 bases not matched to a gene; V was cut back by 3 bases and J by 3 bases. The CDR3 DNA reads TGTGCCATCAGTGACCCGCATGGACTAGCGGGAACAAGCGGGGTCTACGAGCAGTACTTC. This encodes CAISDPHGLAGTSGVYEQYF.

This clone is a singleton in its sample. V usage is TRBV5-1 and J usage is TRBJ2-5; perhaps TRBD1 as D (6 bases). Trimming removed 3 bases at V and 1 base at J, with 10 bases between. The CDR3 spans 14 residues. Germline CDR1 is SGHRS and CDR2 is YFSETQ. This CDR3 reads CASSSGQTQETQYF. The CDR3 region has the DNA TGCGCCAGCAGCTCTGGACAGACCCAAGAGACCCAGTACTTC.

The chain couples TRBV7-8 to TRBJ2-2; the match to TRBD2 covers 7 bases. The CDR3 totals 17 residues. Germline CDR1 SGHVS, CDR2 FQNEAQ. V lost 0 bases to trimming and J lost 1 base; unmatched junction nucleotides: 5. CDR3 protein: CASSLARREENTGELFF. CDR3 DNA sequence: TGTGCCAGCAGCTTAGCGCGACGGGAGGAGAACACCGGGGAGCTGTTTTTT.

The J gene is TRBJ2-6, the V gene TRBV5-4, with TRBD1 as a possible D gene (5 bases). Trimming stripped 2 bases from V and 4 bases from J, with 16 bases between. The CDR3 consists of 17 residues. Germline V gene lookup returns CDR1 SGHNT and CDR2 YYREEE (reference sequence). The CDR3 bases are TGTGCCAGCAGCTTAGGTGGGGCGAGTAGAGGGGCCAACGTCCTGACTTTC. Amino acids: CASSLGGASRGANVLTF. The variable domain in full, with the rest retrieved from reference TRBV5-4 and TRBJ2-6, is ETGVTQSPTHLIKTRGQQVTLRCSSQSGHNTVSWYQQALGQGPQFIFQYYREEENGRGNFPPRFSGLQFPNYSSELNVNALELDDSALYLCASSLGGASRGANVLTFGAGSRLTVL.

The rearrangement links TRBV18 to TRBJ1-4, with TRBD1 identical over 10 bases. V gave up 2 bases and J gave up 10 bases; unmatched junction bases: 4. The V gene's germline CDR1 is KGHSH and CDR2 LQKENI. This CDR3 has 14 amino acids. Here the CDR3 DNA reads TGTGCCAGCTCACCAGGGACAGGGGAGAGAAAACTGTTTTTT. This encodes CASSPGTGERKLFF.

V gene TRBV9 combines with J gene TRBJ2-1, with 9 bases aligning to TRBD2. The CDR3 contains 18 residues. With V trimmed by 2 bases and J by 5 bases, 14 bases remained unmatched. Germline CDR1 SGDLS, CDR2 YYNGEE. The CDR3 coding sequence is TGTGCCAGCAGCGTTGGTCCTGGGTCGGTAGCGGGAGACAATGAGCAGTTCTTC. Residues: CASSVGPGSVAGDNEQFF.

V and J are TRBV3-1 (or the pseudogene TRBV3-2) and TRBJ1-1, with 7 positions matching TRBD1. Trimming at V came to 4 bases and at J to 5 bases, leaving 7 bases not matched to a gene. The germline CDR1 and CDR2 sequences are LGHDT and YNNKEL (reference sequence). This CDR3 region has 14 residues. The CDR3 reads CASSRRQGGTEAFF. CDR3 sequence (DNA): TGTGCCAGCAGCCGGAGACAGGGTGGGACTGAAGCTTTCTTT.

The V call is TRBV9, the J call TRBJ2-2; 10 nucleotides line up with TRBD1. CDR1 SGDLS and CDR2 YYNGEE come from the germline V gene. V dropped 3 bases and J dropped 4; count of bases not matched to a gene: 6. The CDR3 is 16 residues long. The CDR3 protein is CASSGSGTGVTGELFF. The CDR3 region has the DNA TGTGCCAGCAGCGGATCCGGGACAGGGGTCACCGGGGAGCTGTTTTTT. The full variable domain, completed using reference TRBV9 and TRBJ2-2, is DSGVTQTPKHLITATGQRVTLRCSPRSGDLSVYWYQQSLDQGLQFLIQYYNGEERAKGNILERFSAQQFPDLHSELNLSSLELGDSALYFCASSGSGTGVTGELFFGEGSRLTVL.

This clone was detected only once. The chain links TRBV5-1 to TRBJ2-2, with 9 bases lining up with TRBD1. With 1 base clipped from V and 5 bases from J, the junction kept 9 bases outside the gene matches. CDR1 and CDR2 (germline): SGHRS, YFSETQ. CDR3 size: 17 residues. CDR3 amino acids: CASSLKIGQGRTGELFF. The CDR3 DNA follows: TGCGCCAGCAGCTTGAAAATAGGACAGGGGAGGACCGGGGAGCTGTTTTTT.

This chain uses TRBV6-5 with TRBJ1-5; a weak D match, TRBD1 (6 bases). The CDR3 is 14 residues long. The V end was cut by 6 bases, the J end by 7 bases, with 16 bases between. Germline V gives CDR1 MNHEY, CDR2 SVGAGI. This CDR3 reads CASRAYREDQPQHF. The CDR3 DNA reads as TGTGCCAGCAGGGCGTACAGGGAAGACCAGCCCCAGCATTTT.

The chain joins TRBV21-1 to TRBJ2-7; TRBD2 is taken as the D call from the table, unchecked against the DNA. TRBV21-1 is noted as a pseudogene. CDR3 length: 14 amino acids. CDR3 DNA: TGTGCCAGCAGCAGGCGGGACTTCTCCTACGAGCAGTACTTC. Its protein product is CASSRRDFSYEQYF.

This clone was picked up a small number of times. The genes are TRBV18 and TRBJ1-2; 7 nucleotides align to TRBD1. Germline V lookup: CDR1 KGHSH, CDR2 LQKENI. With 2 bases clipped from V and 4 bases from J, the junction kept 10 bases outside the gene matches. CDR3 length equals 16 residues. CDR3 sequence (DNA): TGTGCCAGCTCACCAGGGGACAGACTGAGTGGCTATGGCTACACCTTC. This sequence encodes CASSPGDRLSGYGYTF.

The rearrangement links TRBV16 to TRBJ2-3; possible D gene TRBD1, 6 bases. The germline V gene encodes CDR1 KGHSY and CDR2 FQNENV. With 3 bases removed from V and 5 bases from J, the gap between germline ends came to 6 bases. The length of the CDR3 is 12 residues. The CDR3 loop reads CASSHRGDTQYF. The DNA of the CDR3 is TGTGCCAGCAGCCACAGGGGAGATACGCAGTATTTT.

J is TRBJ1-2 and V is TRBV18; TRBD1 aligns across 11 bases. The germline gives CDR1 KGHSH, CDR2 LQKENI. There are 16 residues in the CDR3. Trimming removed 2 bases from V and 3 bases from J; junction bases left unmatched: 5. CDR3 region: CASSPSQDRGHYGYTF. The CDR3 DNA is TGTGCCAGCTCACCATCTCAGGACAGGGGGCACTATGGCTACACCTTC.

The chain carries TRBV30 and TRBJ1-6; weak D call: TRBD1 (5 bases). V shed 3 bases and J shed 4 bases, with 7 bases lying between them. Germline-derived CDR1 and CDR2 are GTSNPN and SVGIG (reference sequence). CDR3 length: 13 amino acids. CDR3 sequence (DNA): TGTGCCTGGAGAGGGACTTATAATTCACCCCTCCACTTT. It encodes CAWRGTYNSPLHF.

The chain employs TRBV19 and TRBJ1-1; 10 nucleotides line up with TRBD1. There are 13 residues in the CDR3. Unmatched junction bases numbered 5, after V lost 7 bases and J lost 6 bases. Germline loops: CDR1 LNHDA, CDR2 SQIVND (reference sequence). CDR3 coding DNA: TGTGCCAGTAAGCGACAGGGGGCATCTGAAGCTTTCTTT. This gives the protein CASKRQGASEAFF.

V and J are TRBV7-8 and TRBJ2-3, with D maybe TRBD2 (5 bases). This CDR3 has 15 amino acids. From germline, CDR1 is SGHVS and CDR2 FQNEAQ. V lost 5 bases and J lost 4, with 16 bases in between. CDR3 sequence reads: CASSRRTGLADTQYF. The DNA of the CDR3 is TGTGCCAGCAGCCGAAGGACTGGGCTCGCAGATACGCAGTATTTT. The full variable domain, in which reference TRBV7-8 and TRBJ2-3 provide the parts outside the CDR3, is GAGVSQSPRYKVAKRGQDVALRCDPISGHVSLFWYQQALGQGPEFLTYFQNEAQLDKSGLPSDRFFAERPEGSVSTLKIQRTQQEDSAVYLCASSRRTGLADTQYFGPGTRLTVL.

The CDR3 here is CASSFRVPHNYGYTF. CDR3 nucleotide sequence: TGTGCCAGCAGTTTCCGGGTCCCACATAACTATGGCTACACCTTC. This sequence joins TRBV28 and TRBJ1-2; D gene uncertain. This CDR3 contains 15 residues. Germline V gene data show CDR1 as MDHEN and CDR2 as SYDVKM. The V and J ends lost 3 bases and 1 base respectively, with 12 bases between them.

This clone came up a few times. The chain couples TRBV5-3 to TRBJ2-1; the match to TRBD2 covers 9 bases. TRBV5-3 is annotated as an ORF whose role is uncertain. V dropped 0 bases and J dropped 7; count of bases not matched to a gene: 11. There are 17 residues in the CDR3. The CDR3 DNA sequence: TGTGCCAGAAGCTTGGTTAATAGGCGGGAGGGAGGGAATGAGCAGTTCTTC. Its translation is CARSLVNRREGGNEQFF.

The chain links TRBV5-6 to TRBJ2-1; the match to TRBD2 covers 9 bases. Germline V gives CDR1 SGHDT, CDR2 YYEEEE. Losses at the gene ends were 2 bases for V and 7 bases for J; bases not matched to a gene: 7. The CDR3 runs 15 residues. This chain's CDR3 is CASSLGRGGRNEQFF. The CDR3 DNA reads as TGTGCCAGCAGCTTAGGGCGGGGGGGCCGTAATGAGCAGTTCTTC.

Note on this clone: The same CDR3 arises from other DNA sequences in this sample as well. The V gene is TRBV9, the J gene TRBJ2-1; D possibly corresponds to TRBD2 (5 bases). CDR3 length: 15 amino acids. CDR1 is SGDLS and CDR2 is YYNGEE in the germline V gene. Trimming stripped 0 bases from V and 4 bases from J, with 11 bases between. The CDR3 DNA reads TGTGCCAGCAGCGTAGGAAGCGGCGGATACAATGAGCAGTTCTTC. Translation: CASSVGSGGYNEQFF.